The rows below give T cell receptor beta chains drawn from one sample of a study of blood T cell repertoires in COVID-19. The assay was immunoSEQ multiplex PCR, and TCRdb's table has in-frame clones only and misses some. The table has over 120,000 clones, around 75% seen once; the top ten hold around 5%. Sequences were obtained from peripheral blood. These receptors were taken from a woman in her 70s with COVID-19, enrolled during active disease. CDR3s include the opening cysteine and the closing phenylalanine or tryptophan. D genes are given only for firm matches. Only some rows state a clone size, as once, few, many or a class for expanded clones.

>.|TRBV4-1|TRBJ2-3|.
CASSQDRSGSGTDTQYF
TGCGCCAGCAGCCAAGATAGGTCAGGGTCAGGCACAGATACGCAGTATTTT
>TRBD2|TRBV10-1|TRBJ2-7|.
CASTNSGGPTYEQYF
TGCGCCAGCACCAACAGCGGGGGCCCTACCTACGAGCAGTACTTC
>.|TRBV5-1|TRBJ2-3|.
CASSLEDITSTDTQYF
TGCGCCAGCAGCCTGGAGGACATTACTAGCACAGATACGCAGTATTTT
>.|TRBV5-6|TRBJ2-2|.
CASSRGRGGELFF
TGTGCCAGCAGCCGTGGGCGGGGCGGGGAGCTGTTTTTT
>TRBD1|TRBV10-3|TRBJ2-7|once
CAISAGTGQEQYF
TGTGCCATCAGTGCCGGGACAGGGCAGGAGCAGTACTTC
>TRBD2|TRBV19|TRBJ2-7|.
CASSIDPTSGYEQYF
TGTGCCAGTAGTATAGATCCGACTAGCGGGTACGAGCAGTACTTC
>.|TRBV4-2|TRBJ1-2|.
CASSQVGPGVGDGYTF
TGTGCCAGCAGCCAAGTAGGCCCAGGGGTGGGGGATGGCTACACCTTC
>.|TRBV12-3/TRBV12-4|TRBJ1-5|.
CASSLWGDQPQHF
TGTGCCAGCAGTTTATGGGGGGATCAGCCCCAGCATTTT
>.|TRBV28|TRBJ2-7|.
CASSLGRGGYEQYF
TGTGCCAGCAGTTTGGGCAGGGGTGGTTACGAGCAGTACTTC
>TRBD2|TRBV11-1|TRBJ2-5|.
CASSYRGRAQETQYF
TGTGCCAGCAGCTACAGAGGGAGGGCCCAAGAGACCCAGTACTTC
>TRBD1|TRBV3-1/TRBV3-2|TRBJ1-2|.
CASSQDWTGGYYGYTF
TGTGCCAGCAGCCAAGATTGGACAGGGGGGTACTATGGCTACACCTTC
>.|TRBV30|TRBJ1-2|few
CAWTQRGNGYTF
TGTGCCTGGACCCAAAGGGGGAATGGCTACACCTTC
>.|TRBV11-2|TRBJ1-2|.
CASSLDLRGDYGYTF
TGTGCCAGCAGCTTAGATCTGCGGGGGGACTATGGCTACACCTTC
>.|TRBV7-3|TRBJ1-1|.
CASSHEHDGKRTEAFF
TGTGCCAGCAGCCACGAGCACGACGGGAAGAGGACTGAAGCTTTCTTT
>TRBD2|TRBV5-6|TRBJ2-7|.
CASSPIDGGYEQYF
TGTGCCAGCAGCCCCATAGACGGGGGGTACGAGCAGTACTTC
>.|TRBV7-2|TRBJ2-7|few
CASSPRQASGSYEQYF
TGTGCCAGCAGCCCTAGACAGGCCTCGGGCTCCTACGAGCAGTACTTC
>.|TRBV24-1|TRBJ2-5|.
CATSEQGTTQYF
TGTGCCACCAGTGAACAGGGCACGACCCAGTACTTC
>.|TRBV20-1|TRBJ2-1|.
CSARPTGEQFF
TGCAGTGCTAGACCCACGGGGGAGCAGTTCTTC
>TRBD1|TRBV9|TRBJ1-2|.
CASSVGQGSLLGGYTF
TGTGCCAGCAGCGTAGGACAGGGGTCTCTTCTCGGGGGCTACACCTTC
>TRBD1|TRBV6-5|TRBJ1-2|.
CASSYYGQDYGYTF
TGTGCCAGCAGTTACTACGGACAGGACTATGGCTACACCTTC
>.|TRBV5-5|TRBJ2-2|.
CASSLSQASTGELFF
TGTGCCAGCAGCTTGTCGCAGGCGTCCACCGGGGAGCTGTTTTTT
>TRBD1|TRBV7-2|TRBJ2-3|.
CASSPKRDRETDTQYF
TGTGCCAGCAGCCCCAAAAGGGACAGGGAAACAGATACGCAGTATTTT
>.|TRBV7-9|TRBJ2-7|few
CASSPQRDTESYEQYF
TGTGCCAGCAGCCCCCAACGGGACACCGAATCCTACGAGCAGTACTTC
>TRBD1|TRBV6-5|TRBJ1-3|.
CASRSGTVTGNTIYF
TGTGCCAGCAGGTCCGGGACAGTGACTGGAAACACCATATATTTT
>.|TRBV3-1/TRBV3-2|TRBJ2-3|.
CASSRLRVPDTQYF
TGTGCCAGCAGCCGCCTTCGGGTCCCAGATACGCAGTATTTT
>.|TRBV7-9|TRBJ2-1|.
CASSLDSSGAGYNEQFF
TGTGCCAGCAGCTTAGATTCGTCAGGGGCAGGCTACAATGAGCAGTTCTTC
>.|TRBV15|TRBJ2-7|.
CATSRERVEQYF
TGTGCCACCAGCAGAGAGCGGGTTGAGCAGTACTTC
>TRBD2|TRBV7-9|TRBJ2-5|few
CASTGGGVTETQYF
TGTGCCAGCACGGGGGGAGGAGTGACAGAGACCCAGTACTTC
>.|TRBV7-2|TRBJ2-7|.
CASSPTGGSSYEQYF
TGTGCCAGCAGCCCGACTGGGGGGTCATCCTACGAGCAGTACTTC
>TRBD1|TRBV9|TRBJ1-1|few
CASSVGGNRGNTEAFF
TGTGCCAGCAGCGTAGGAGGGAACAGGGGGAACACTGAAGCTTTCTTT
>.|TRBV12-3/TRBV12-4|TRBJ2-7|.
CASSRVGYEQYF
TGTGCCAGCAGCCGGGTGGGCTACGAGCAGTACTTC
>TRBD1|TRBV29-1|TRBJ2-7|.
CSVTTGKNYEQYF
TGCAGCGTTACGACAGGGAAAAATTACGAGCAGTACTTC
>TRBD1|TRBV15|TRBJ1-4|.
CATSTNTGELFF
TGTGCCACCAGCACCAATACAGGGGAACTGTTTTTT
>TRBD1|TRBV28|TRBJ1-5|.
CASSFDQGVYQPQHF
TGTGCCAGCAGTTTCGACCAGGGGGTCTATCAGCCCCAGCATTTT
>TRBD1|TRBV5-1|TRBJ1-2|few
CASSRGGQGDGYTF
TGCGCCAGCAGCCGGGGGGGACAGGGCGACGGCTACACCTTC
>.|TRBV21-1|TRBJ2-7|.
CASSRQTGLESYEQYF
TGTGCCAGCAGCAGGCAGACCGGACTAGAGAGCTACGAGCAGTACTTC
>.|TRBV19|TRBJ2-7|.
CASSIALRVHSYEQYF
TGTGCCAGTAGTATAGCCCTCAGGGTCCACTCCTACGAGCAGTACTTC
>.|TRBV9|TRBJ2-3|.
CASTRGASSTDTQYF
TGTGCCAGCACCCGGGGGGCGTCTAGCACAGATACGCAGTATTTT
>TRBD2|TRBV24-1|TRBJ2-3|.
CATSGAGGEDTQYF
TGTGCCACCAGCGGAGCGGGGGGGGAAGATACGCAGTATTTT
>TRBD1|TRBV5-1|TRBJ2-3|once
CASSLDTGAIDPQYF
TGCGCCAGCAGCTTGGATACAGGGGCCATCGATCCGCAGTATTTT
>TRBD1|TRBV6-6|TRBJ1-1|.
CASSPGQGNTEAFF
TGTGCCAGCAGCCCCGGACAGGGCAACACTGAAGCTTTCTTT
>TRBD1|TRBV4-1|TRBJ1-5|.
CAGRTGEMGGLGGQPQHF
TGCGCCGGACGGACAGGGGAGATGGGGGGGTTGGGCGGTCAGCCCCAGCATTTT
>TRBD2|TRBV5-4|TRBJ2-5|.
CASSNGTSRETQYF
TGTGCCAGCAGCAATGGGACTAGCCGGGAGACCCAGTACTTC
>TRBD1|TRBV5-1|TRBJ1-2|.
CASSPDGTGGGYTF
TGCGCCAGCAGCCCCGACGGGACAGGGGGTGGCTACACCTTC
>TRBD2|TRBV18|TRBJ2-1|.
CASSPLGLAMSIF
TGTGCCAGCTCACCGCTGGGACTAGCGATGAGTATCTTC
>TRBD2|TRBV7-2|TRBJ2-3|.
CASSSGLAGGRGDTQYF
TGTGCCAGCAGCTCGGGACTAGCGGGGGGCCGAGGAGATACGCAGTATTTT